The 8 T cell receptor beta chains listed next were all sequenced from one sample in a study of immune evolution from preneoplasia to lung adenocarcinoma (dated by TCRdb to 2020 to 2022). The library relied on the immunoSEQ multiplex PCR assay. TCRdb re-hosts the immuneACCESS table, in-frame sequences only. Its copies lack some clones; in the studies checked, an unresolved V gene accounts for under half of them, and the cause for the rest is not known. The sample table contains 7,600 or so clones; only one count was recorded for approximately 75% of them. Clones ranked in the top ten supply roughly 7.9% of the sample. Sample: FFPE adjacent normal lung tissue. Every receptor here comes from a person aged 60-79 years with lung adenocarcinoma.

The CDR3 protein is CASSFDSPGYGYTF. The CDR3 region has the DNA TGTGCCAGCAGCTTTGACAGCCCTGGATATGGCTACACCTTC. The rearrangement joins TRBV5-6 to TRBJ1-2, with D possibly matching TRBD1 (5 bases). CDR3 length: 14 residues. V lost 2 bases and J lost 5, with 13 bases in between. Looked up from germline, CDR1 is SGHDT and CDR2 is YYEEEE.

CDR3 sequence reads: CASSDLGTGLNQPQHF. The CDR3 DNA is TGTGCCAGCAGTGACCTTGGGACCGGTCTCAATCAGCCCCAGCATTTT. The chain couples TRBV6-1 to TRBJ1-5; D might be TRBD1 (5 bases). Germline loops: CDR1 MNHNS, CDR2 SASEGT. The CDR3 runs 16 residues. Trimming removed 3 bases at V and 3 bases at J, with 15 bases between.

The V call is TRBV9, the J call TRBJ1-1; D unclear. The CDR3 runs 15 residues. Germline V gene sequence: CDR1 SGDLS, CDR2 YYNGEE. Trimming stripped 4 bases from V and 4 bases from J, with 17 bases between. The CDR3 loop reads CASSPQPEGRTEAFF. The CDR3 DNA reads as TGTGCCAGCAGCCCTCAGCCAGAGGGTCGCACTGAAGCTTTCTTT.

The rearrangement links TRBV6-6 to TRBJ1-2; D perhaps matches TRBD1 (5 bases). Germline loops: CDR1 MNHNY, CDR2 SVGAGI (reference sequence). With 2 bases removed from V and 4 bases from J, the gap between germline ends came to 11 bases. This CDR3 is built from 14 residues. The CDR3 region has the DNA TGTGCCAGCAGTTACAGGGGCCCAGGCTATGGCTACACCTTC. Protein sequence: CASSYRGPGYGYTF.

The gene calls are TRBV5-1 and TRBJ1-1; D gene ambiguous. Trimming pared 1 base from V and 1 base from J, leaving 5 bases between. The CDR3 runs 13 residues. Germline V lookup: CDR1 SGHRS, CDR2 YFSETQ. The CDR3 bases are TGCGCCAGCAGCTTGCAAGAGAACACTGAAGCTTTCTTT. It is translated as CASSLQENTEAFF.

The CDR3 here is CATSRRPKAVSTEAFF. The CDR3 nucleotides read TGTGCCACCAGCAGGCGACCGAAAGCCGTGAGCACTGAAGCTTTCTTT. The chain recombines TRBV15 with TRBJ1-1; D uncertain. This CDR3 region has 16 residues. V was pared by 3 bases and J by 4 bases, with 18 bases between. Per germline, CDR1 LNHNV and CDR2 YYDKDF (reference sequence).

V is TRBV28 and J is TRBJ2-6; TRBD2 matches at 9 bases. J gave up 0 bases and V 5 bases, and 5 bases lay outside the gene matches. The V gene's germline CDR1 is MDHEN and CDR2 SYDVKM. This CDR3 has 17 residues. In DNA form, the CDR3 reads TGTGCCAGCAGTCATGGGACTAGCATCTCTGGGGCCAACGTCCTGACTTTC. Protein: CASSHGTSISGANVLTF.

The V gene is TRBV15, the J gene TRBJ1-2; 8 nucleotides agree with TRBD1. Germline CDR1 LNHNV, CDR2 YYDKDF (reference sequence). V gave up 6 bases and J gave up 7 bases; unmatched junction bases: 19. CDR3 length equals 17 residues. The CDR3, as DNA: TGTGCCACCAGTCGAACGTTGGAACAGGGGGAATATGGTGGCTACACCTTC. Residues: CATSRTLEQGEYGGYTF.